One and the same sample provided the 15 T cell receptor beta chains below, sequenced in a study of blood T cell repertoires in COVID-19. Some clones are missing from TCRdb's copy, which holds only in-frame ones; the method was immunoSEQ multiplex PCR. The sample consists of over 100,000 clones, approximately 90% of them appearing once. Sequencing was performed on peripheral blood. Source of these receptors: a human donor with acute or convalescent COVID-19. The donor label of this sample is uncertain.

The chain carries TRBV19 and TRBJ1-2; TRBD1 is a possible D gene (5 bases). This CDR3 is 14 amino acids long. The germline V gene encodes CDR1 LNHDA and CDR2 SQIVND (reference sequence). Trimming removed 7 bases from V and 4 bases from J, with 16 bases in between. The CDR3 loop reads CASNRQPGGYGYTF. In nucleotides, the CDR3 is TGTGCCAGTAATCGGCAACCCGGGGGCTATGGCTACACCTTC.

This sequence joins TRBV18 and TRBJ1-6, with 8 bases matching TRBD1. The CDR3 runs to 18 residues. V gave up 2 bases and J gave up 6 bases; unmatched junction bases: 12. Germline V gene data show CDR1 as KGHSH and CDR2 as LQKENI. The CDR3 DNA reads as TGTGCCAGCTCACCAATACCAAGGACAGGGTCGTTTAATTCACCCCTCCACTTT. Its protein is CASSPIPRTGSFNSPLHF.

The rearrangement joins TRBV19 to TRBJ2-4, with D possibly being TRBD1 (6 bases). Between the trimmed V and J ends, which lost 3 bases and 6 bases, there was a span of 18 bases. In germline, CDR1 is LNHDA, CDR2 SQIVND (reference sequence). The CDR3 sequence is 16 residues long. The CDR3: CASSIRQGGFLNIQYF. CDR3 DNA sequence: TGTGCCAGTAGTATCCGACAAGGGGGTTTCTTAAACATTCAGTACTTC.

The CDR3 region has the DNA TGTGCCAGCAGTAAAGGGACAGGCGAGGCTTTCTTT. This gives the protein CASSKGTGEAFF. The rearrangement links TRBV27 to TRBJ1-1; 8 bases line up with TRBD1. The CDR3 runs to 12 residues. The V gene's germline CDR1 is MNHEY and CDR2 SMNVEV (reference sequence). The V and J ends lost 5 bases and 11 bases, in that order; junction bases with no gene match: 7.

In this sample, this clone turned up once. CDR3 protein: CASSLANSRNQPQHF. DNA of the CDR3: TGTGCCAGCAGCTTAGCGAACAGCCGGAATCAGCCCCAGCATTTT. The rearrangement links TRBV7-2 to TRBJ1-5; D uncertain. V gave up 0 bases and J gave up 4 bases, with 10 bases separating them. The length of the CDR3 is 15 residues. CDR1 and CDR2 from the germline V gene are SGHTA and FQGNSA.

V gene TRBV10-3 combines with J gene TRBJ2-7; TRBD2 might be the D (5 bases). Trimming left V 8 bases short and J 9 bases short, with 14 bases between. The CDR3 covers 11 residues. Germline V lookup: CDR1 ENHRY, CDR2 SYGVKD. The CDR3 DNA is TGTGCCATCGTGCTGCTGAGCGGGCAGTACTTC. Its translation is CAIVLLSGQYF.

The chain joins TRBV3-1 (or the pseudogene TRBV3-2) to TRBJ2-7; TRBD1 aligns across 9 bases. CDR3 size: 16 residues. Germline-derived CDR1 and CDR2 are LGHDT and YNNKEL (reference sequence). J gave up 6 bases and V 2 bases, and 11 bases lay outside the gene matches. The CDR3 sequence: CASSQLGQGVKGEQYF. CDR3 in DNA: TGTGCCAGCAGCCAATTGGGACAGGGTGTGAAGGGCGAGCAGTACTTC.

The chain is built from TRBV27 and TRBJ1-2; tentative D call: TRBD1 (6 bases). Trimming removed 5 bases from V and 2 bases from J, with 6 bases in between. Germline CDR1 and CDR2: MNHEY and SMNVEV (reference sequence). CDR3 length: 12 amino acids. DNA of the CDR3: TGTGCCAGCAGTGGACAGAACTATGGCTACACCTTC. Protein sequence: CASSGQNYGYTF.

The V and J genes are TRBV30 and TRBJ1-5; D not certain. Per germline, CDR1 GTSNPN and CDR2 SVGIG (reference sequence). Trimming removed 2 bases from V and 8 bases from J, with 13 bases in between. The CDR3 runs to 13 residues. For the CDR3, the DNA is TGTGCCTGGAGTAGAGGGTTGGAGGAGCCCCAGCATTTT. This encodes CAWSRGLEEPQHF.

This sequence joins TRBV3-1 (or the pseudogene TRBV3-2) and TRBJ1-2; 9 positions agree with TRBD1. Germline lookup yields CDR1 LGHDT and CDR2 YNNKEL (reference sequence). Germline trimming cut 3 bases from V and 7 bases from J; bases unmatched to any gene: 12. The CDR3 spans 16 residues. Here the CDR3 DNA reads TGTGCCAGCAGCCACTATACAGGGGGCGAATTGGCTGGCTACACCTTC. It translates to CASSHYTGGELAGYTF.

This chain connects TRBV6-2 or TRBV6-3 to TRBJ1-1; TRBD1 is a possible D gene (5 bases). CDR3 length equals 14 residues. Germline assignment: CDR1 MNHEY and CDR2 SVGEGT. The V and J ends lost 7 bases and 4 bases respectively, with 16 bases between them. As DNA, the CDR3 is TGTGCCAGCAACCCGGGGGGGTGGGGCACTGAAGCTTTCTTT. It specifies CASNPGGWGTEAFF.

This chain uses TRBV5-1 with TRBJ1-1; TRBD1 aligns across 7 bases. Trimming took 1 base from V and 8 from J; bases not matched to a gene: 8. Per the germline V gene, CDR1 is SGHRS and CDR2 is YFSETQ. The CDR3 length is 14 residues. CDR3 nucleotides: TGCGCCAGCAGCTTGAGACGGACAGGTGGGGAAGCTTTCTTT. This encodes CASSLRRTGGEAFF.

The count of this clone is one. The chain uses TRBV13 and TRBJ1-3; the D is unclear. CDR1 is PRHDT, CDR2 FYEKMQ, per germline (reference sequence). This CDR3 contains 17 residues. Deletions cut 5 bases from V and 0 bases from J, with 17 bases between. CDR3 sequence: CASSPTPPGISGNTIYF. Here the CDR3 DNA reads TGTGCCAGCAGCCCGACACCCCCCGGGATCTCTGGAAACACCATATATTTT.

The J gene is TRBJ2-7, the V gene TRBV5-5; 9 positions match TRBD1. Germline values: CDR1 SGHKS, CDR2 YYEKEE (reference sequence). CDR3 length equals 15 residues. J gave up 4 bases and V 4 bases, and 9 bases lay outside the gene matches. CDR3 region: CASSQPGQGLYEQYF. In DNA, the CDR3 is TGTGCCAGCAGCCAGCCGGGACAGGGATTGTACGAGCAGTACTTC.

V is TRBV30 and J is TRBJ1-3, with D tentatively TRBD1 (6 bases). CDR1 GTSNPN and CDR2 SVGIG come from the germline V gene (reference sequence). V was cut by 3 bases and J by 1 base, with 10 bases left in between. The CDR3 loop spans 14 amino acids. The CDR3 DNA reads TGTGCCTGGAGCAGGGGTGGATCTGGAAACACCATATATTTT. Translated, it gives CAWSRGGSGNTIYF.